The rows below give T cell receptor beta chains drawn from one sample of a study of cytomegalovirus exposure and HLA in healthy donors. Profiled with immunoSEQ multiplex PCR; TCRdb holds only in-frame clones, not every one. The sample records about 140,000 clones, roughly 85% being singletons. Sample: PBMCs. The receptors were sampled from a woman aged 25-40 years in good health and CMV-seronegative. CDR3s include the opening cysteine and the closing phenylalanine or tryptophan. A D gene is named only where the DNA matches it firmly. Not every row has a clone size; where given, it reads once, few, many or a size class.

TRBJ2-5 TRBD2 TRBV7-3 few CASSRTSGLETQYF TGTGCCAGCAGCCGGACTAGCGGGTTAGAGACCCAGTACTTC
TRBJ1-5 TRBD1 TRBV6-1 . CASSALQGRSSNQPQHF TGTGCCAGCAGTGCGTTACAGGGGCGGAGTAGCAATCAGCCCCAGCATTTT
TRBJ2-7 . TRBV6-1 . CASSEEPGLYYEQYF TGTGCCAGCAGTGAAGAACCGGGACTCTACTACGAGCAGTACTTC
TRBJ1-3 TRBD1 TRBV29-1 . CSVKEQGARGTGTIYF TGCAGCGTGAAGGAACAGGGGGCCCGCGGAACCGGCACCATATATTTT
TRBJ1-4 TRBD1 TRBV5-6 . CASSIARDSLTTNEKLFF TGTGCCAGCAGCATTGCGCGGGACAGCCTAACTACTAATGAAAAACTGTTTTTT
TRBJ1-2 . TRBV27 . CASSFLPGVYGYTF TGTGCCAGCAGTTTCCTTCCCGGGGTTTATGGCTACACCTTC
TRBJ2-5 TRBD1 TRBV6-1 . CASRQGAGETQYF TGTGCCAGCAGACAGGGGGCCGGGGAGACCCAGTACTTC
TRBJ1-1 . TRBV5-1 . CASSLHRDPPNTEAFF TGCGCCAGCAGCTTGCACAGGGATCCTCCGAACACTGAAGCTTTCTTT
TRBJ1-1 . TRBV27 . CATRDIYTEAFF TGTGCCACCCGGGACATTTACACTGAAGCTTTCTTT
TRBJ1-2 . TRBV6-5 . CASSYQGYRHGYTF TGTGCCAGCAGTTACCAGGGCTATCGGCACGGCTACACCTTC
TRBJ1-1 . TRBV29-1 . CSVAGRQADLAFF TGCAGCGTTGCGGGTCGACAGGCTGATTTGGCTTTCTTT
TRBJ1-1 . TRBV9 once CASSVALATEAFF TGTGCCAGCAGCGTAGCTCTGGCCACTGAAGCTTTCTTT
TRBJ2-7 . TRBV10-3 . CAIRGPENSSYEQYF TGTGCCATCCGAGGCCCCGAGAACTCTAGCTACGAGCAGTACTTC
TRBJ2-5 TRBD2 TRBV5-1 . CASSSLTSGVHRGETQYF TGCGCCAGCAGCTCGTTGACTAGCGGGGTACATCGAGGAGAGACCCAGTACTTC
TRBJ2-1 TRBD2 TRBV5-1 . CASSTPPGLAGGSSYNEQFF TGCGCCAGCAGCACGCCGCCAGGACTAGCGGGGGGGAGCTCCTACAATGAGCAGTTCTTC
TRBJ2-7 TRBD1 TRBV2 . CASREQGPTGEQYF TGTGCCAGCAGAGAACAGGGGCCGACGGGTGAGCAGTACTTC